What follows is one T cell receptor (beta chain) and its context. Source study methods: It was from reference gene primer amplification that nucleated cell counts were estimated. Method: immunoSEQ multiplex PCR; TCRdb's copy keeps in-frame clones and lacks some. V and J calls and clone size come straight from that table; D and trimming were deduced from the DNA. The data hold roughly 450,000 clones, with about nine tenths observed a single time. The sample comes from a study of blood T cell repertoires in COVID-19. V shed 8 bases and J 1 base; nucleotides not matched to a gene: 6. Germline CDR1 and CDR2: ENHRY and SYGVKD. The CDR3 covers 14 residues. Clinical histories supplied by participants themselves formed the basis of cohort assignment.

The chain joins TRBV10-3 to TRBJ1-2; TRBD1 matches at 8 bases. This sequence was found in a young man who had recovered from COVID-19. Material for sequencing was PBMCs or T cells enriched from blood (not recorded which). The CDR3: CAIGGQEVNYGYTF. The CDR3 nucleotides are TGTGCCATCGGGGGACAGGAGGTTAACTATGGCTACACCTTC.